Sequencing of this TCR beta chain was carried out in a study of blood T cell repertoires in COVID-19. On the study more broadly: T cells, B-cell-depleted T cells, or PBMCs provided the cDNA or gDNA that served as material.

The CDR3 extends over 16 amino acids. Germline values: CDR1 MGHRA, CDR2 YSYEKL. V lost 3 bases, J lost 4 bases, and 18 bases lay in between. Authors' data handling: Amplification of reference gene primers was used by the study to estimate nucleated cell counts. TCRdb's table, derived via immunoSEQ multiplex PCR, lists solely in-frame clones and lacks some. That table furnishes V, J and clone size, whereas the DNA furnished D and trimming. The data contain around 450,000 clones, roughly nine tenths of them singletons. Sequenced material: PBMCs or T cells enriched from blood (not recorded which). The chain employs TRBV4-1 and TRBJ1-2, with D hard to call. The source is a woman aged 18-30 years who had recovered from COVID-19. The CDR3 coding sequence is TGCGCCAGCAGCCAGAGATTATTAGACATCCTCTATGGCTACACCTTC. It specifies CASSQRLLDILYGYTF.